This entry lists 22 T cell receptor beta chains sequenced from one sample in a study of T cells in Graves' hyperthyroidism and ophthalmopathy. TCR beta CDR3 sequences were amplified from RNA transcripts. Initially, a first-round RT-PCR of the TCR CDR3 employed the HTBI primer set. From the multiplex PCR reads, TCRdb called clonotypes with MiXCR, one entry per CDR3 protein. The table records 300,000 to 400,000 distinct CDR3 sequences, about 15% of them present only once. Sequencing was performed on blood. These receptors came from a woman aged 25-40 years with Graves' ophthalmopathy.

The genes are TRBV5-1 and TRBJ2-7; 9 bases map to TRBD2. Germline V CDR1 and CDR2: SGHRS, YFSETQ. CDR3 length: 14 amino acids. The V gene end was trimmed by 2 bases and the J gene end by 3 bases; junction bases not matched to a gene: 3. The DNA of the CDR3 is TGCGCCAGCAGCTTTTCAGCGGGGGGCTACGAGCAGTACTTC. This sequence encodes CASSFSAGGYEQYF. Variable domain in full (rest from reference TRBV5-1 and TRBJ2-7): KAGVTQTPRYLIKTRGQQVTLSCSPISGHRSVSWYQQTPGQGLQFLFEYFSETQRNKGNFPGRFSGRQFSNSRSEMNVSTLELGDSALYLCASSFSAGGYEQYFGPGTRLTVT.

V and J are TRBV11-3 and TRBJ2-3; either TRBD1 or TRBD2 may fit D (6 bases each). The germline V gene has CDR1 SGHNT and CDR2 YENEEA. V was shortened by 2 bases and J by 5 bases, with 17 bases between the two germline ends. The CDR3 runs to 16 residues. The CDR3 DNA reads TGTGCCAGCAGCTTACACCCCCCGGGGGCGAAAGATACGCAGTATTTT. It is translated as CASSLHPPGAKDTQYF.

This clonotype was seen only a few times. The chain combines TRBV9 with TRBJ1-6; D not certain. The germline gives CDR1 SGDLS, CDR2 YYNGEE. This CDR3 is 15 amino acids long. V was shortened by 0 bases and J by 6 bases, with 10 bases between the two germline ends. Here the CDR3 reads CASSVVGDVNSPLHF. CDR3 coding DNA: TGTGCCAGCAGCGTAGTCGGGGATGTTAATTCACCCCTCCACTTT.

This clonotype was observed at least ten times. This chain links TRBV7-9 with TRBJ2-1, with TRBD2 matching 7 bases. V was clipped by 2 bases and J by 4 bases; unmatched bases: 11. CDR1 and CDR2 (germline): SEHNR, FQNEAQ (reference sequence). The CDR3 has 17 amino acids. CDR3 sequence (DNA): TGTGCCAGCAGCTTACTAGCGCGGGAGTCTCGATACAATGAGCAGTTCTTC. It specifies CASSLLARESRYNEQFF.

This clonotype showed up many times. The chain links TRBV30 to TRBJ1-5; TRBD1 matches 8 bases. The CDR3 runs 12 residues. Germline lookup yields CDR1 GTSNPN and CDR2 SVGIG (reference sequence). The J segment lost 7 bases and the V segment lost 5 bases, leaving 4 bases of the junction unmatched. In DNA, the CDR3 is TGTGCCTGGGGACAGGGCGGCCAGCCCCAGCATTTT. Amino acids: CAWGQGGQPQHF.

At least ten counts were recorded for this clonotype. This chain connects TRBV15 to TRBJ2-5; D may correspond to TRBD1 or TRBD2 (5 bases each). Germline V lookup: CDR1 LNHNV, CDR2 YYDKDF (reference sequence). V was trimmed by 1 base and J by 9 bases, leaving 18 bases between them. The CDR3 totals 15 residues. The CDR3: CATSRGAGAEHAQYF. The CDR3 DNA reads TGTGCCACCAGCAGAGGGGCCGGGGCAGAGCACGCCCAGTACTTC. Complete variable domain (other parts from reference TRBV15 and TRBJ2-5): DAMVIQNPRYQVTQFGKPVTLSCSQTLNHNVMYWYQQKSSQAPKLLFHYYDKDFNNEADTPDNFQSRRPNTSFCFLDIRSPGLGDTAMYLCATSRGAGAEHAQYFGPGTRLLVL.

Turning to this clonotype: A much bigger clone sits one base away, suggesting this may be a read error. The chain joins TRBV12-3 or TRBV12-4 to TRBJ1-3, with 7 bases that match TRBD1. The length of the CDR3 is 14 residues. The CDR3 nucleotides read TGTGCCAGCAGTTCCGACAGGGTCGGAAACACCATACATTTT. Translated, it gives CASSSDRVGNTIHF.

This clonotype has ten or more counts. The genes are TRBV2 and TRBJ1-2; 7 bases match TRBD1. The CDR3 has 13 amino acids. CDR1 is SNHLY, CDR2 FYNNEI, per germline. The V and J ends lost 6 bases and 2 bases, in that order; junction bases with no gene match: 3. CDR3 sequence (DNA): TGTGCCAGCAGAGGACAGGAAAACTATGGCTACACCTTC. Translation: CASRGQENYGYTF.

Concerning this clonotype: A much bigger clone sits one base away, suggesting this may be a read error. The rearrangement links TRBV5-1 to TRBJ2-5; TRBD2 might be the D (6 bases). This CDR3 is 18 amino acids long. CDR1 and CDR2 from the germline V gene are SGHRS and YFSETQ. V was pared by 0 bases and J by 1 base, with 19 bases between. The DNA of the CDR3 is TGCGCCAGCAGCTTGGTCTCCCGTTGGCAGGGAGGCCAAGAGACCCAGTACTTC. Translating gives CASSLVSRWQGGQETQYF.

This clonotype has a count of ten or more. This sequence joins TRBV15 and TRBJ2-6, with 9 nucleotides matching TRBD2. V shed 5 bases, J shed 0 bases, and the junction held 2 bases outside the gene matches. Germline CDR1 is LNHNV and CDR2 is YYDKDF (reference sequence). The CDR3 has 16 residues. The DNA for the CDR3 is TGTGCCACCAGCGGTAGCGGGGGCTCTGGGGCCAACGTCCTGACTTTC. It encodes CATSGSGGSGANVLTF.

This clonotype showed up many times. The genes are TRBV10-3 and TRBJ2-7; perhaps D is TRBD1 or TRBD2 (5 bases each). This CDR3 has 16 amino acids. Trimming removed 2 bases from V and 5 bases from J, with 19 bases in between. Germline V gene sequence: CDR1 ENHRY, CDR2 SYGVKD. The CDR3 protein is CAISETRRPGFDEQYF. CDR3 DNA sequence: TGTGCCATCAGTGAGACAAGGAGGCCAGGGTTCGACGAGCAGTACTTC.

The table lists this clonotype with many counts. The genes are TRBV7-3 and TRBJ2-5, with D uncertain. This CDR3 comprises 13 residues. Per germline, CDR1 SGHTA and CDR2 FQGTGA. The ends were cut back, 5 bases at V and 4 bases at J, with 11 bases in the middle. CDR3 loop: CASSMGWRETQYF. The CDR3, as DNA: TGTGCCAGCAGCATGGGGTGGAGAGAGACCCAGTACTTC.

The chain couples TRBV6-5 to TRBJ2-2, with D possibly called TRBD1 or TRBD2 (5 bases each). The V end was cut by 2 bases, the J end by 6 bases, with 13 bases between. Per germline, CDR1 MNHEY and CDR2 SVGAGI. CDR3 length equals 15 residues. CDR3 protein: CASSYGDLGSGELFF. The CDR3 DNA reads as TGTGCCAGCAGTTACGGGGACCTCGGATCCGGGGAGCTGTTTTTT.

This clonotype showed up many times. The chain recombines TRBV28 with TRBJ2-4; D gene ambiguous. V gave up 5 bases and J gave up 0 bases, with 17 bases separating them. The CDR3 has 17 residues. Germline CDR1 MDHEN, CDR2 SYDVKM. The CDR3 DNA sequence: TGTGCCAGCAGTATCTCCGGACGGTTACTAGCCAAAAACATTCAGTACTTC. This encodes CASSISGRLLAKNIQYF. Based on the CDR3 plus reference TRBV28 and TRBJ2-4, the full variable domain is DVKVTQSSRYLVKRTGEKVFLECVQDMDHENMFWYRQDPGLGLRLIYFSYDVKMKEKGDIPEGYSVSREKKERFSLILESASTNQTSMYLCASSISGRLLAKNIQYFGAGTRLSVL.

A remark on this clonotype: Given a much more abundant clone one base away, this may be a read error. The chain carries TRBV20-1 and TRBJ2-1; tentative D call: TRBD2 (5 bases). The germline V gene encodes CDR1 DFQATT and CDR2 SNEGSKA (reference sequence). The CDR3 has 13 amino acids. The CDR3: CRPGNGIHKEQFF. In nucleotides, the CDR3 is TGCAGGCCCGGGAACGGCATCCACAAGGAGCAGTTCTTC.

The V call is TRBV30, the J call TRBJ2-3, with D perhaps TRBD2 (5 bases). Trimming removed 3 bases at V and 1 base at J, with 8 bases between. Germline CDR1 is GTSNPN and CDR2 is SVGIG (reference sequence). This CDR3 contains 13 residues. The CDR3 sequence: CAWRIGGTDTQYF. The CDR3 DNA reads as TGTGCCTGGAGAATCGGGGGCACAGATACGCAGTATTTT. Full variable domain (missing parts from reference TRBV30 and TRBJ2-3): SQTIHQWPATLVQPVGSPLSLECTVEGTSNPNLYWYRQAAGRGLQLLFYSVGIGQISSEVPQNLSASRPQDRQFILSSKKLLLSDSGFYLCAWRIGGTDTQYFGPGTRLTVL.

This clonotype was detected only a few times. V is TRBV6-6 and J is TRBJ1-5; D might be TRBD1 (5 bases). The CDR3 length is 14 residues. CDR1 and CDR2 (germline): MNHNY, SVGAGI (reference sequence). Trimming took 0 bases from V and 3 from J, leaving 6 bases between them. The CDR3 DNA sequence: TGTGCCAGCAGTTACTCAGGGGTCAATCAGCCCCAGCATTTT. It yields the protein CASSYSGVNQPQHF.

Many counts were recorded for this clonotype. CDR3 region: CASSLRPVPNNEQFF. DNA of the CDR3: TGTGCCAGCAGCTTACGCCCGGTGCCAAACAATGAGCAGTTCTTC. The V call is TRBV11-3, the J call TRBJ2-1; no firm D call. CDR3 length: 15 residues. Trimming removed 2 bases from V and 5 bases from J, with 13 bases in between. Germline V gene data show CDR1 as SGHNT and CDR2 as YENEEA.

The sample holds many counts of this clonotype. The J gene is TRBJ1-1, the V gene TRBV20-1, with 12 positions matching TRBD1. J gave up 3 bases and V 6 bases, and 11 bases lay outside the gene matches. This CDR3 contains 16 residues. CDR1 DFQATT and CDR2 SNEGSKA come from the germline V gene (reference sequence). The CDR3 loop is CSATGTGGVRDTEAFF. For the CDR3, the DNA is TGCAGTGCAACCGGGACAGGGGGCGTTCGAGACACTGAAGCTTTCTTT.

This clonotype was found many times. The chain employs TRBV6-1 and TRBJ2-7; TRBD2 matches 13 bases. V dropped 0 bases and J dropped 6; count of bases not matched to a gene: 2. The CDR3 spans 15 residues. Looked up from germline, CDR1 is MNHNS and CDR2 is SASEGT. The CDR3 DNA is TGTGCCAGCAGTGAAGCAACTAGCGGGGGGGCCGAGCAGTACTTC. Amino acid sequence: CASSEATSGGAEQYF.

This clonotype was counted ten times or more. V and J are TRBV7-2 and TRBJ1-5, with TRBD1 matching 9 bases. The CDR3 is made up of 15 amino acids. After removal of 5 bases from V and 4 bases from J, the junction contained 6 bases not matched to a gene. In germline, CDR1 is SGHTA, CDR2 FQGNSA. CDR3 sequence reads: CASSTDRGLNQPQHF. CDR3 nucleotides: TGTGCCAGCAGCACGGACAGGGGATTGAATCAGCCCCAGCATTTT.

In its sample, this clonotype was seen a few times. The chain couples TRBV5-6 to TRBJ1-1, with D unclear. CDR1 and CDR2 (germline): SGHDT, YYEEEE. Trimming shortened V by 0 bases and J by 2 bases, and 14 bases separated the two germline ends. The CDR3 is made up of 16 amino acids. CDR3 nucleotide sequence: TGTGCCAGCAGCTTGGCCCTGGTATCCCCTAACACTGAAGCTTTCTTT. It yields the protein CASSLALVSPNTEAFF.